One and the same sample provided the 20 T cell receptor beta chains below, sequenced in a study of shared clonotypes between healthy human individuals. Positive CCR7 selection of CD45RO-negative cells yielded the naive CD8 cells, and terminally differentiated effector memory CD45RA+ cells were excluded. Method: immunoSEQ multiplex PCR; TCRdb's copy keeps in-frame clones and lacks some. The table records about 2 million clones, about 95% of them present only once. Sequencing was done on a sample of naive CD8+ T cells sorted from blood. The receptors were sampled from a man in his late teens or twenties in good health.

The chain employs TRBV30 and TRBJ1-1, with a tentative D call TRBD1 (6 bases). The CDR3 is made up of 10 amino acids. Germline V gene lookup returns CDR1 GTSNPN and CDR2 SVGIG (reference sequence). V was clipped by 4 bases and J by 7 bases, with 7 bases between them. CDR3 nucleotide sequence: TGTGCCTGGAAGGACAGTGAAGCTTTCTTT. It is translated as CAWKDSEAFF.

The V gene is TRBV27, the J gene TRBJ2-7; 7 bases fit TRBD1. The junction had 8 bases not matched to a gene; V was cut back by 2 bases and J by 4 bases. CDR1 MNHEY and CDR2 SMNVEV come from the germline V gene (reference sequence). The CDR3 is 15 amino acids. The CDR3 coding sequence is TGTGCCAGCAGTTTAACCGACAGGGTAAGTTACGAGCAGTACTTC. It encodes CASSLTDRVSYEQYF.

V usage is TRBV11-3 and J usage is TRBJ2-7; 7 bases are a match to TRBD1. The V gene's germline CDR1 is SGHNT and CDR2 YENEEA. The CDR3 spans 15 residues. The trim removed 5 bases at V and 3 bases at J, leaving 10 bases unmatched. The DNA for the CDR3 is TGTGCCAGCAGCCTAAGACAGGGTACTGGCTACGAGCAGTACTTC. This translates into CASSLRQGTGYEQYF.

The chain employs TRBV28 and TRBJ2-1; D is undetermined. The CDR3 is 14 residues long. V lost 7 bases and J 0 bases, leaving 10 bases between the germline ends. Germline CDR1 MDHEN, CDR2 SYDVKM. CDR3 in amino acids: CASKAPSSYNEQFF. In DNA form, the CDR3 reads TGTGCCAGCAAAGCTCCTAGCTCCTACAATGAGCAGTTCTTC.

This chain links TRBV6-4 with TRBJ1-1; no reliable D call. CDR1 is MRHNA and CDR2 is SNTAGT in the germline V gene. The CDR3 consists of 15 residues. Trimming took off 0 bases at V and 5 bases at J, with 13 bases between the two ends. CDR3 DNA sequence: TGTGCCAGCAGTGACTCGATCGGGCCGAGAACTGAAGCTTTCTTT. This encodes CASSDSIGPRTEAFF.

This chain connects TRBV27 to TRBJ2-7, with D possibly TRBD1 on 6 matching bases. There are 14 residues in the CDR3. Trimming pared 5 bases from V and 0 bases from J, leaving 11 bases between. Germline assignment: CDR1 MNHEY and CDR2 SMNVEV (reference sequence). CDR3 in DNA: TGTGCCAGCAGTGAGGACAGACTCTCCTACGAGCAGTACTTC. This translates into CASSEDRLSYEQYF.

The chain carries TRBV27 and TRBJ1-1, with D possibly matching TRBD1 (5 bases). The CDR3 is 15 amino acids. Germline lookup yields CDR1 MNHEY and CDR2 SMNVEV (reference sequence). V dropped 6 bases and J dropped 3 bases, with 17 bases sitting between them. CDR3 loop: CASRYKWGGDTEAFF. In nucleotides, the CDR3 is TGTGCCAGCAGGTACAAGTGGGGAGGGGACACTGAAGCTTTCTTT.

In nucleotides, the CDR3 is TGTGCCAGCAGCTTAGATTCGTGGGGTTCACCCCTCCACTTT. It specifies CASSLDSWGSPLHF. The rearrangement links TRBV7-9 to TRBJ1-6, with no clear D. The CDR3 sequence is 14 residues long. CDR1 is SEHNR and CDR2 is FQNEAQ in the germline V gene (reference sequence). Trimming took 1 base from V and 9 from J, leaving 10 bases between them. Using reference TRBV7-9 and TRBJ1-6 for the parts outside the CDR3, the full variable domain is DTGVSQNPRHKITKRGQNVTFRCDPISEHNRLYWYRQTLGQGPEFLTYFQNEAQLEKSRLLSDRFSAERPKGSFSTLEIQRTEQGDSAMYLCASSLDSWGSPLHFGNGTRLTVT.

The CDR3 region is CASSWPAGYQETQYF. CDR3 in DNA: TGTGCCAGCAGCTGGCCCGCAGGGTACCAAGAGACCCAGTACTTC. The chain couples TRBV7-9 to TRBJ2-5, with D possibly TRBD1 on 5 matching bases. The V end lost 4 bases, the J end lost 0 bases, and 12 bases lay between the germline ends. The V gene's germline CDR1 is SEHNR and CDR2 FQNEAQ (reference sequence). This CDR3 has 15 residues.

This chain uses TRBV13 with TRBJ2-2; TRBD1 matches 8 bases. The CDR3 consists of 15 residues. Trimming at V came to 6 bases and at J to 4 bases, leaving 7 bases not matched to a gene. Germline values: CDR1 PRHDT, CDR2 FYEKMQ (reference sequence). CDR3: CASSYQTGVTGELFF. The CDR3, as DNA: TGTGCCAGCAGTTACCAGACAGGGGTCACCGGGGAGCTGTTTTTT. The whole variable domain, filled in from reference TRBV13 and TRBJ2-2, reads AAGVIQSPRHLIKEKRETATLKCYPIPRHDTVYWYQQGPGQDPQFLISFYEKMQSDKGSIPDRFSAQQFSDYHSELNMSSLELGDSALYFCASSYQTGVTGELFFGEGSRLTVL.

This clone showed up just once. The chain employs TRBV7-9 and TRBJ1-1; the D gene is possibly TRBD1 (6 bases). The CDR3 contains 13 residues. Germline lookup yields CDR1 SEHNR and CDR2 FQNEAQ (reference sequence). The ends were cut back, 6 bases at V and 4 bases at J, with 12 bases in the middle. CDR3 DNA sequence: TGTGCCAGCAGGCCAGAGGGGGTCACTGAAGCTTTCTTT. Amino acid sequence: CASRPEGVTEAFF.

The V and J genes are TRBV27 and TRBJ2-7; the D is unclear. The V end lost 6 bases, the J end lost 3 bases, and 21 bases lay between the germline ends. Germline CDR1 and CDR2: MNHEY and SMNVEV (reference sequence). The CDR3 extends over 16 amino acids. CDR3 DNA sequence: TGTGCCAGCAGCCCCTCGTTGGGTGGGCAGATCTACGAGCAGTACTTC. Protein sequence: CASSPSLGGQIYEQYF.

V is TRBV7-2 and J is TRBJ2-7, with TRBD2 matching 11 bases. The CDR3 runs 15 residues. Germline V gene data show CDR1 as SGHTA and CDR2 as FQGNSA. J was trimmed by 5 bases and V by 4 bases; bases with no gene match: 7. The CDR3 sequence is CASSSVELAGDEQYF. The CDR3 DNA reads TGTGCCAGCAGCTCAGTGGAACTAGCGGGAGACGAGCAGTACTTC.

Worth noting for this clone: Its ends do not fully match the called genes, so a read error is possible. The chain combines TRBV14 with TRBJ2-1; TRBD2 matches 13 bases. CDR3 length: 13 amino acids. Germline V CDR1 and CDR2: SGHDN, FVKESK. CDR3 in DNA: TGTGCCAGCAGCCACCCGGGACTAGCGGGAAAGGTCTTC. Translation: CASSHPGLAGKVF. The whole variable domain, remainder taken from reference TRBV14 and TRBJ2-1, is EAGVTQFPSHSVIEKGQTVTLRCDPISGHDNLYWYRRVMGKEIKFLLHFVKESKQDESGMPNNRFLAERTGGTYSTLKVQPAELEDSGVYFCASSHPGLAGKVFGPGTRLTVL.

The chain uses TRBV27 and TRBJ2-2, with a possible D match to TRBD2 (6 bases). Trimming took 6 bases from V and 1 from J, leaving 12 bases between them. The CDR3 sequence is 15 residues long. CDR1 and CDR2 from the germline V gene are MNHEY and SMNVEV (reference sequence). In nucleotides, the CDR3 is TGTGCCAGCAGCCCGACTAGAGAGAACACCGGGGAGCTGTTTTTT. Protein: CASSPTRENTGELFF.

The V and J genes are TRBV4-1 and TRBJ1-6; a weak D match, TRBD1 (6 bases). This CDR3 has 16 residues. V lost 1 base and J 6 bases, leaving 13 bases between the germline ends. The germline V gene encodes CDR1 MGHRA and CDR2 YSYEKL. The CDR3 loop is CASSQGWATGNSPLHF. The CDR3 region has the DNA TGCGCCAGCAGCCAAGGGTGGGCGACAGGTAATTCACCCCTCCACTTT.

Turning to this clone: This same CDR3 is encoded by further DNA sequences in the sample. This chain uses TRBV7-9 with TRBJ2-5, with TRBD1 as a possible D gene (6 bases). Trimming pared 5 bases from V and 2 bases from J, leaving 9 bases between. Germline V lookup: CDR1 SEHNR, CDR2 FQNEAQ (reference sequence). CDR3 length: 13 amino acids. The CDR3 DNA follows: TGTGCCAGCAGCACACAGGGACAAGAGACCCAGTACTTC. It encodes CASSTQGQETQYF. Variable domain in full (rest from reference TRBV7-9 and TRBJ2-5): DTGVSQNPRHKITKRGQNVTFRCDPISEHNRLYWYRQTLGQGPEFLTYFQNEAQLEKSRLLSDRFSAERPKGSFSTLEIQRTEQGDSAMYLCASSTQGQETQYFGPGTRLLVL.

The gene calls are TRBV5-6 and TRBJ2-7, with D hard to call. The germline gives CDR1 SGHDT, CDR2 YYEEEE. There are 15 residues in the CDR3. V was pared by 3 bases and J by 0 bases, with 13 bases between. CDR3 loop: CASSSTPSPSYEQYF. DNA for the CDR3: TGTGCCAGCAGCTCGACACCTTCCCCCTCCTACGAGCAGTACTTC. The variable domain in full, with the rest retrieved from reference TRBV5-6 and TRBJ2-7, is DAGVTQSPTHLIKTRGQQVTLRCSPKSGHDTVSWYQQALGQGPQFIFQYYEEEERQRGNFPDRFSGHQFPNYSSELNVNALLLGDSALYLCASSSTPSPSYEQYFGPGTRLTVT.

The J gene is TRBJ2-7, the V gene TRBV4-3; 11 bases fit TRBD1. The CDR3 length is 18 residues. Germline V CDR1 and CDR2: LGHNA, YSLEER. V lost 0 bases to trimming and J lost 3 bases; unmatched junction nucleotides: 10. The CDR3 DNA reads TGCGCCAGCAGCCAAGATAATTTGGCGGGACAGGGGGGCTACGAGCAGTACTTC. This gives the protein CASSQDNLAGQGGYEQYF.

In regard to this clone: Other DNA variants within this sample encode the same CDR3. CDR3 protein: CASSWGLAGNTGELFF. As DNA, the CDR3 is TGTGCCAGCAGCTGGGGACTAGCGGGAAACACCGGGGAGCTGTTTTTT. This sequence joins TRBV7-8 and TRBJ2-2, with 13 nucleotides matching TRBD2. V gave up 4 bases and J gave up 2 bases; unmatched junction bases: 1. The CDR3 length is 16 residues. Per the germline V gene, CDR1 is SGHVS and CDR2 is FQNEAQ.